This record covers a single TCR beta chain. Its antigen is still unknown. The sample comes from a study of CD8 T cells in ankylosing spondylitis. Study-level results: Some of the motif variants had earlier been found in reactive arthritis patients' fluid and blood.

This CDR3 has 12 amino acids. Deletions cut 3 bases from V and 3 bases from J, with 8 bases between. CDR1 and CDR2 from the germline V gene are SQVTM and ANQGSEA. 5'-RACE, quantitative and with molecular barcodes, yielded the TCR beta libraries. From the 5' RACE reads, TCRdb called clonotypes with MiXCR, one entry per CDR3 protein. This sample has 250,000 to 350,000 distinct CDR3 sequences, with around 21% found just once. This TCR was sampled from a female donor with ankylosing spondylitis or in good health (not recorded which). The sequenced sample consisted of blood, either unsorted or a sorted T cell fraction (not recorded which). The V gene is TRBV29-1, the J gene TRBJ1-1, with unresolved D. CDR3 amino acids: CSVEGLDTEAFF. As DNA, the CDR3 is TGCAGCGTTGAGGGTCTGGACACTGAAGCTTTCTTT.